Following are 21 T cell receptor beta chains from one sample sequenced in a study of lymphopenia after photon versus proton radiotherapy. Clones were read by immunoSEQ multiplex PCR, and TCRdb kept only the in-frame ones, dropping some. The sample comprises under 70,000 clones, around 90% of which are singletons, and 2.2% rests with the top ten. The source was peripheral blood, collected from a patient treated with photon-based radiotherapy. These TCRs come from a woman between 40 and 55 years old with cholangiocarcinoma.

The J gene is TRBJ2-7, the V gene TRBV9; D may correspond to TRBD1 or TRBD2 (5 bases each). V was cut by 0 bases and J by 3 bases, with 13 bases left in between. The CDR3 totals 15 residues. Germline V gene data show CDR1 as SGDLS and CDR2 as YYNGEE. CDR3 protein: CASSVAADGGYEQYF. DNA of the CDR3: TGTGCCAGCAGCGTAGCAGCGGATGGGGGCTACGAGCAGTACTTC.

The chain uses TRBV30 and TRBJ2-1; D not resolved. The CDR3 spans 18 residues. The V gene's germline CDR1 is GTSNPN and CDR2 SVGIG (reference sequence). Trimming left V 3 bases short and J 4 bases short, with 25 bases between. In DNA, the CDR3 is TGTGCCTGGAGCCTCGGGTCCAGAAAAGGTGGTTGGTACAATGAGCAGTTCTTC. Translated, it gives CAWSLGSRKGGWYNEQFF. Based on the CDR3 plus reference TRBV30 and TRBJ2-1, the full variable domain is SQTIHQWPATLVQPVGSPLSLECTVEGTSNPNLYWYRQAAGRGLQLLFYSVGIGQISSEVPQNLSASRPQDRQFILSSKKLLLSDSGFYLCAWSLGSRKGGWYNEQFFGPGTRLTVL.

This chain links TRBV10-2 with TRBJ1-1; no firm D call. Per germline, CDR1 WSHSY and CDR2 SAAADI. The V gene lost 2 bases and the J gene lost 2 bases, with 18 bases spanning the gap. The CDR3 spans 17 residues. This CDR3 reads CASSETETGRRNTEAFF. DNA for the CDR3: TGCGCCAGCAGTGAGACCGAAACCGGACGGCGAAACACTGAAGCTTTCTTT.

The rearrangement uses TRBV6-1 and TRBJ2-3; D remains unclear. Trimming pared 6 bases from V and 3 bases from J, leaving 7 bases between. Germline CDR1 reads MNHNS; CDR2 reads SASEGT. The CDR3 contains 12 residues. The CDR3 bases are TGTGCCAGCAGAAAGACGACAGATACGCAGTATTTT. This encodes CASRKTTDTQYF.

The rearrangement links TRBV9 to TRBJ2-1; 9 bases agree with TRBD2. J gave up 7 bases and V 7 bases, and 9 bases lay outside the gene matches. The CDR3 is made up of 14 amino acids. The germline gives CDR1 SGDLS, CDR2 YYNGEE. CDR3: CASQASGEVNEQFF. The CDR3 DNA reads as TGTGCCAGCCAGGCTAGCGGGGAAGTTAATGAGCAGTTCTTC.

In this sample, this clone turned up a few times. V gene TRBV19 combines with J gene TRBJ1-1; no clear D gene. This CDR3 has 13 amino acids. The germline CDR1 and CDR2 sequences are LNHDA and SQIVND (reference sequence). The V gene lost 3 bases and the J gene lost 5 bases, with 10 bases spanning the gap. The CDR3 sequence: CASSMEGWTEAFF. The CDR3 DNA reads TGTGCCAGTAGTATGGAGGGTTGGACTGAAGCTTTCTTT.

The chain has TRBV6-1 and TRBJ1-5; D is undetermined. Germline V lookup: CDR1 MNHNS, CDR2 SASEGT. The CDR3 loop spans 13 amino acids. V shed 4 bases and J shed 6 bases, with 10 bases lying between them. CDR3 amino acids: CASSAEPGQPQHF. CDR3 nucleotide sequence: TGTGCCAGCAGTGCTGAACCCGGTCAGCCCCAGCATTTT.

CDR3 residues: CASSLSGLSSGRSYNYGYTF. The CDR3 nucleotides are TGTGCCAGCAGTTTATCCGGGCTATCGTCCGGTCGGAGCTATAACTATGGCTACACCTTC. This sequence joins TRBV28 and TRBJ1-2; no reliable D call. The CDR3 extends over 20 amino acids. Between the trimmed V and J ends, which lost 1 base and 1 base, there was a span of 25 bases. Germline loops: CDR1 MDHEN, CDR2 SYDVKM.

The chain carries TRBV11-2 and TRBJ2-7, with TRBD2 identical over 7 bases. The CDR3 is 14 residues long. J lost 2 bases, V lost 1 base, and 2 bases had no gene match. Germline V gene data show CDR1 as SGHAT and CDR2 as FQNNGV. The CDR3 DNA sequence: TGTGCCAGCAGCTTAGCCGGGAGGACCTACGAGCAGTACTTC. It is translated as CASSLAGRTYEQYF.

V usage is TRBV6-1 and J usage is TRBJ2-3, with 9 nucleotides matching TRBD1. In germline, CDR1 is MNHNS, CDR2 SASEGT. The CDR3 length is 17 residues. The J segment lost 3 bases and the V segment lost 3 bases, leaving 10 bases of the junction unmatched. This chain's CDR3 is CASSETAGTGWTDTQYF. DNA for the CDR3: TGTGCCAGCAGTGAGACGGCCGGGACAGGGTGGACAGATACGCAGTATTTT.

The chain is built from TRBV9 and TRBJ2-1, with D perhaps TRBD2 (7 bases). The V gene lost 3 bases and the J gene lost 6 bases, with 16 bases spanning the gap. The germline V gene has CDR1 SGDLS and CDR2 YYNGEE. The CDR3 is made up of 15 amino acids. CDR3 in DNA: TGTGCCAGCAGCGCCCCTGTAGGGGGGGGCAATGAGCAGTTCTTC. Amino acids: CASSAPVGGGNEQFF.

The chain combines TRBV5-1 with TRBJ2-7; D may be TRBD2 (5 bases). The ends were cut back, 0 bases at V and 0 bases at J, with 10 bases in the middle. The germline gives CDR1 SGHRS, CDR2 YFSETQ. The CDR3 has 15 residues. The CDR3: CASSLERTSSYEQYF. The CDR3 DNA is TGCGCCAGCAGCTTGGAGCGGACGAGCTCCTACGAGCAGTACTTC.

J is TRBJ2-3 and V is TRBV30; 10 nucleotides match TRBD2. Per germline, CDR1 GTSNPN and CDR2 SVGIG (reference sequence). J lost 4 bases, V lost 5 bases, and 6 bases had no gene match. This CDR3 is 14 amino acids long. The CDR3 sequence is CAWGSGGAPDTQYF. The DNA for the CDR3 is TGTGCCTGGGGCAGCGGGGGGGCCCCAGATACGCAGTATTTT. The variable domain in full, completed from reference TRBV30 and TRBJ2-3, reads SQTIHQWPATLVQPVGSPLSLECTVEGTSNPNLYWYRQAAGRGLQLLFYSVGIGQISSEVPQNLSASRPQDRQFILSSKKLLLSDSGFYLCAWGSGGAPDTQYFGPGTRLTVL.

This clone was counted a single time. This chain links TRBV30 with TRBJ1-2, with 9 positions matching TRBD1. With V trimmed by 5 bases and J by 8 bases, 9 bases remained unmatched. Germline-derived CDR1 and CDR2 are GTSNPN and SVGIG (reference sequence). The CDR3 covers 13 residues. Here the CDR3 reads CAWSHRGRYGYTF. DNA for the CDR3: TGTGCCTGGTCCCACAGGGGGCGATACGGCTACACCTTC.

This sequence joins TRBV14 and TRBJ2-3; maybe TRBD2 (6 bases). Trimming shortened V by 5 bases and J by 5 bases, and 20 bases separated the two germline ends. This CDR3 contains 16 residues. Germline CDR1 SGHDN, CDR2 FVKESK. The CDR3 coding sequence is TGTGCCAGCAGCTCGCAGGGACTTCGAGACGGAGATACGCAGTATTTT. It translates to CASSSQGLRDGDTQYF. The full variable domain, its missing parts supplied by reference TRBV14 and TRBJ2-3, is EAGVTQFPSHSVIEKGQTVTLRCDPISGHDNLYWYRRVMGKEIKFLLHFVKESKQDESGMPNNRFLAERTGGTYSTLKVQPAELEDSGVYFCASSSQGLRDGDTQYFGPGTRLTVL.

V and J are TRBV30 and TRBJ2-5; perhaps TRBD2 as D (6 bases). The germline V gene has CDR1 GTSNPN and CDR2 SVGIG (reference sequence). The CDR3 sequence is 11 residues long. Trimming removed 3 bases at V and 5 bases at J, with 7 bases between. DNA of the CDR3: TGTGCCTGGAGCGGGAGTGAGACCCAGTACTTC. Translating gives CAWSGSETQYF.

On this clone itself: This same CDR3 is encoded by further DNA sequences in the sample. The chain uses TRBV29-1 and TRBJ2-7, with D unclear. The CDR3 contains 11 residues. V was pared by 4 bases and J by 0 bases, with 4 bases between. Germline CDR1 reads SQVTM; CDR2 reads ANQGSEA. CDR3 nucleotides: TGCAGCGTTGGGTCCTCCTACGAGCAGTACTTC. Translation gives CSVGSSYEQYF.

The chain uses TRBV7-2 and TRBJ2-3; D not resolved. The V gene's germline CDR1 is SGHTA and CDR2 FQGNSA. The V end was cut by 5 bases, the J end by 8 bases, with 11 bases between. CDR3 length: 12 amino acids. CDR3 sequence reads: CASSPFSGTQYF. The CDR3 DNA is TGTGCCAGCAGCCCCTTCTCTGGTACGCAGTATTTT. Looking up the rest from reference TRBV7-2 and TRBJ2-3 gives the full variable domain: GAGVSQSPSNKVTEKGKDVELRCDPISGHTALYWYRQSLGQGLEFLIYFQGNSAPDKSGLPSDRFSAERTGGSVSTLTIQRTQQEDSAVYLCASSPFSGTQYFGPGTRLTVL.

V and J are TRBV28 and TRBJ1-2; 9 nucleotides line up with TRBD1. The V segment lost 6 bases and the J segment 8 bases; nucleotides outside the gene matches: 13. CDR3 length: 15 amino acids. CDR1 MDHEN and CDR2 SYDVKM come from the germline V gene. CDR3 coding DNA: TGTGCCAGCAGGCTTTCCTCGGGACAGGGAAGAGGCTACACCTTC. Protein product: CASRLSSGQGRGYTF.

A few counts support this clone. The chain has TRBV6-6 and TRBJ1-1, with D uncertain. Germline CDR1 MNHNY, CDR2 SVGAGI (reference sequence). The CDR3 is made up of 11 amino acids. V gave up 8 bases and J gave up 1 base, with 5 bases separating them. In nucleotides, the CDR3 is TGTGCCAGCGGAGGGAACACTGAAGCTTTCTTT. Translation gives CASGGNTEAFF.

CDR3 sequence reads: CASSLLAGGSETQYF. In DNA, the CDR3 is TGCGCCAGCAGCTTGTTGGCGGGGGGGTCGGAGACCCAGTACTTC. This chain joins TRBV5-1 and TRBJ2-5; 9 bases agree with TRBD2. V dropped 1 base and J dropped 5; count of bases not matched to a gene: 6. Germline V gene sequence: CDR1 SGHRS, CDR2 YFSETQ. This CDR3 is 15 amino acids long.